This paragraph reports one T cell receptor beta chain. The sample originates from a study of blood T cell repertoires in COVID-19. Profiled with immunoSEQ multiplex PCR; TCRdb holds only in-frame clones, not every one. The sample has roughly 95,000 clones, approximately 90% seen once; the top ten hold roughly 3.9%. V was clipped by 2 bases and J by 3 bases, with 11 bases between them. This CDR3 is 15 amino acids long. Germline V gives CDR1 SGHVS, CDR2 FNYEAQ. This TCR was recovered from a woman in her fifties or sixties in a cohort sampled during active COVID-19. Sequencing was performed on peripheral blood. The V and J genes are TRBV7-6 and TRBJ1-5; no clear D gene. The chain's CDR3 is CASSLNGFNNQPQHF. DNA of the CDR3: TGTGCCAGCAGCTTAAACGGGTTTAACAATCAGCCCCAGCATTTT.